Shown below are 9 T cell receptor beta chains from a single sample sequenced in a study of PD-1 blockade in mismatch repair-deficient tumors. The method was immunoSEQ multiplex PCR; TCRdb's version includes in-frame clones alone and lacks a portion of them. The top ten hold 1% to 1.4% of the sample, which has 30,000 to 45,000 clones, around 80% seen once. The starting material was PBMCs, obtained roughly 40 weeks after starting pembrolizumab. These receptor sequences come from an adult with mismatch repair-deficient cancer.

This clone has only one observation. V gene TRBV10-2 combines with J gene TRBJ1-1; D is possibly TRBD1 (5 bases). This CDR3 spans 15 amino acids. The V end lost 1 base, the J end lost 4 bases, and 13 bases lay between the germline ends. Per germline, CDR1 WSHSY and CDR2 SAAADI. CDR3 amino acids: CASSEWGRVLTEAFF. The CDR3 DNA sequence: TGCGCCAGCAGTGAGTGGGGCAGGGTCCTCACTGAAGCTTTCTTT.

This clone appeared a single time. The rearrangement joins TRBV2 to TRBJ2-1; D possibly corresponds to TRBD2 (6 bases). The CDR3 loop spans 14 amino acids. The V end lost 7 bases, the J end lost 0 bases, and 10 bases lay between the germline ends. Germline V gene data show CDR1 as SNHLY and CDR2 as FYNNEI. The CDR3 DNA is TGTGCCAGCACTTCCGGGAGCTCCTACAATGAGCAGTTCTTC. Translating gives CASTSGSSYNEQFF.

V usage is TRBV4-1 and J usage is TRBJ2-7; D remains unclear. The CDR3 is 15 residues long. The germline V gene encodes CDR1 MGHRA and CDR2 YSYEKL. The germline V and J ends were trimmed by 0 bases and 6 bases, with 15 bases remaining between them. CDR3 bases: TGCGCCAGCAGCCAAGAATCAGGTTTGCGAACCGAGCAGTACTTC. Its translation is CASSQESGLRTEQYF.

This clone has more than one count but fewer than ten. This chain links TRBV4-2 with TRBJ2-7; 10 nucleotides match TRBD2. CDR3 length equals 15 residues. V gave up 4 bases and J gave up 6 bases; unmatched junction bases: 9. From germline, CDR1 is LGHNA and CDR2 YNFKEQ. CDR3 amino acids: CASSPGTSEVGEQYF. DNA for the CDR3: TGTGCCAGCAGCCCAGGGACTAGCGAAGTTGGCGAGCAGTACTTC.

The rearrangement uses TRBV10-1 and TRBJ1-3; a possible D gene is TRBD1 (5 bases). Between the trimmed V and J ends, which lost 10 bases and 4 bases, there was a span of 20 bases. Germline CDR1 and CDR2: WNHNN and SYGVQD (reference sequence). The CDR3 spans 15 residues. Here the CDR3 DNA reads TGCGCCACCCACCTACAGGAGATATTGGGAAACACCATATATTTT. It is translated as CATHLQEILGNTIYF.

Here the CDR3 reads CASSEAQGRQPQHF. CDR3 bases: TGTGCCAGCAGTGAAGCGCAGGGTAGGCAGCCCCAGCATTTT. The chain recombines TRBV6-1 with TRBJ1-5; a weak D match, TRBD1 (5 bases). This CDR3 region has 14 residues. The V gene lost 0 bases and the J gene lost 7 bases, with 10 bases spanning the gap. CDR1 MNHNS and CDR2 SASEGT come from the germline V gene.

The rearrangement links TRBV11-2 to TRBJ1-2; D gene uncertain. The CDR3 is 13 residues long. Trimming left V 1 base short and J 2 bases short, with 5 bases between. Germline V gene sequence: CDR1 SGHAT, CDR2 FQNNGV. The CDR3: CASSLGGNYGYTF. DNA for the CDR3: TGTGCCAGCAGCTTAGGAGGGAACTATGGCTACACCTTC.

The chain carries TRBV7-6 and TRBJ1-3, with D perhaps TRBD1 (5 bases). Trimming removed 5 bases from V and 0 bases from J, with 11 bases in between. Germline CDR1 is SGHVS and CDR2 is FNYEAQ. The CDR3 consists of 15 residues. DNA of the CDR3: TGTGCCAGCAGCCGGGGGGAGGGCTCTGGAAACACCATATATTTT. Translation: CASSRGEGSGNTIYF.

CDR3: CASSDSGSFYEQYF. The CDR3 DNA reads as TGTGCCAGCAGTGATAGCGGGAGTTTCTACGAGCAGTACTTC. The rearrangement links TRBV28 to TRBJ2-7; TRBD2 matches 9 bases. The CDR3 extends over 14 amino acids. V trimming: 5 bases; J trimming: 3 bases; junction bases outside the gene matches: 5. Germline values: CDR1 MDHEN, CDR2 SYDVKM. The variable domain in full, completed from reference TRBV28 and TRBJ2-7, reads DVKVTQSSRYLVKRTGEKVFLECVQDMDHENMFWYRQDPGLGLRLIYFSYDVKMKEKGDIPEGYSVSREKKERFSLILESASTNQTSMYLCASSDSGSFYEQYFGPGTRLTVT.